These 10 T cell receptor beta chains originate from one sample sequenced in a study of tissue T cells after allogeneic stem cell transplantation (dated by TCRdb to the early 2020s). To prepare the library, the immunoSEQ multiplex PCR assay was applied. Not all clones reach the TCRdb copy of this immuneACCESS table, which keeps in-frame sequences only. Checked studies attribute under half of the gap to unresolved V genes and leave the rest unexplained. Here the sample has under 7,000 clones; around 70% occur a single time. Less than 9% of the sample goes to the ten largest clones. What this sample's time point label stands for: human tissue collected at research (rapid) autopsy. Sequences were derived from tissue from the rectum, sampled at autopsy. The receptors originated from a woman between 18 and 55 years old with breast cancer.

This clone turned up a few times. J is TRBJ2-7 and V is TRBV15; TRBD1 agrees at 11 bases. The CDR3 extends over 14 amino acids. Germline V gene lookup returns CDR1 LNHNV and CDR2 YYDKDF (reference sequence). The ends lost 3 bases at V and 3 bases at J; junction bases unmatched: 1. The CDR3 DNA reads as TGTGCCACCAGCAGGGGACAGGGGGGCTACGAGCAGTACTTC. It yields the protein CATSRGQGGYEQYF.

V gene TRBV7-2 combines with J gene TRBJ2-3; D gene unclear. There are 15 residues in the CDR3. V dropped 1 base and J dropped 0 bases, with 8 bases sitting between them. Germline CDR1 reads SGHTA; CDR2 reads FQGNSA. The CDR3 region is CASSLVGQSTDTQYF. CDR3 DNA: TGTGCCAGCAGCTTAGTAGGGCAGAGCACAGATACGCAGTATTTT.

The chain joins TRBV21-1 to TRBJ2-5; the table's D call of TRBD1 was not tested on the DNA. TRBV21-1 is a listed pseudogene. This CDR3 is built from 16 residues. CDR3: CASSKNPDRPSETQYF. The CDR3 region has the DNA TGTGCCAGCAGCAAGAACCCCGACAGGCCCTCGGAGACCCAGTACTTC.

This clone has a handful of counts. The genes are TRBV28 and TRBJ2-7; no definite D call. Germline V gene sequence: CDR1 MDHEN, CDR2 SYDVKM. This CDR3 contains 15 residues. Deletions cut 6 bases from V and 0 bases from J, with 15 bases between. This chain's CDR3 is CASSSAPRDSYEQYF. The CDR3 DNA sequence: TGTGCCAGCAGCTCTGCCCCTAGGGACTCCTACGAGCAGTACTTC.

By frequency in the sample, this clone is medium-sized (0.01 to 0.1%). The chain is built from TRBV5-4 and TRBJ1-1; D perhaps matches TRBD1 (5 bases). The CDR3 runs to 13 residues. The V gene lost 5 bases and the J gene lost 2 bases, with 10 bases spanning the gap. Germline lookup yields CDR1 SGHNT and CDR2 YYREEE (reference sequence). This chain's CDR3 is CASRPTGNTEAFF. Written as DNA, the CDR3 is TGTGCCAGCAGGCCCACAGGAAACACTGAAGCTTTCTTT.

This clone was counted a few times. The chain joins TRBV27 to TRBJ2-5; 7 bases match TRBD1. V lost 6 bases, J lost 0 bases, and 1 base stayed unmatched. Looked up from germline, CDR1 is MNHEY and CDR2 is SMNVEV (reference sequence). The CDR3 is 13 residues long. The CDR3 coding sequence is TGTGCCAGCAGACAGGGGTACCAAGAGACCCAGTACTTC. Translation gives CASRQGYQETQYF.

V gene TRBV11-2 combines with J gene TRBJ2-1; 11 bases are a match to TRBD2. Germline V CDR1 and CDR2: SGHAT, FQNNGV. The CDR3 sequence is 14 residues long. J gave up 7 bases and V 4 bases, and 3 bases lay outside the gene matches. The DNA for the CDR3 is TGTGCCAGCAGCTCTAGCGGGAGGTCGAATGAGCAGTTCTTC. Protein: CASSSSGRSNEQFF.

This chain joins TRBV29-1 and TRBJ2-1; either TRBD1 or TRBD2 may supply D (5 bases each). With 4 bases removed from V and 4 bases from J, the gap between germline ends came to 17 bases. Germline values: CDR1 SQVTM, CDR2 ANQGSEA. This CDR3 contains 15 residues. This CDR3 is CSVAQGASTYNEQFF. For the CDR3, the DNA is TGCAGCGTTGCTCAGGGAGCTTCCACGTACAATGAGCAGTTCTTC.

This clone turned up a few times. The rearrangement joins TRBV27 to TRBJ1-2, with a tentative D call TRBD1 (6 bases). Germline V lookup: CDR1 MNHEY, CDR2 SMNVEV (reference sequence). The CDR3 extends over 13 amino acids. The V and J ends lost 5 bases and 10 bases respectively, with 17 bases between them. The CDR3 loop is CASSPNRRGPYTF. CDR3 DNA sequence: TGTGCCAGCAGTCCTAACCGGCGGGGGCCCTACACCTTC.

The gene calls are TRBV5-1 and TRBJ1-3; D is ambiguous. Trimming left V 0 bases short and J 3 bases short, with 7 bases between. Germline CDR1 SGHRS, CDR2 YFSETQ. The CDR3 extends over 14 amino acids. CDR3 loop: CASSLDRIGNTIYF. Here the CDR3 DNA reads TGCGCCAGCAGCTTGGACAGAATTGGAAACACCATATATTTT.